The 3 T cell receptor beta chains listed next were all sequenced from one sample in a study of blood T cells in healthy people across ages. Then a second PCR, running about 6 to 11 cycles, was carried out with a sample-barcoded 5' primer and a J-beta primer mix. TCRdb ran MiXCR on the 5' RACE reads and lists one entry per CDR3 protein. The table records fewer than 950,000 distinct CDR3 sequences, 50% to 65% of them present only once. The sequenced sample consisted of blood. These receptors were obtained from a man older than 75 in good health.

The CDR3 sequence is CASSIDLRLAGHYEQYF. CDR3 bases: TGTGCCAGTAGTATAGATCTCCGACTAGCGGGACACTACGAGCAGTACTTC. The rearrangement uses TRBV19 and TRBJ2-7; 11 bases agree with TRBD2. The junction had 7 bases not matched to a gene; V was cut back by 0 bases and J by 3 bases. The CDR3 spans 17 residues. CDR1 is LNHDA, CDR2 SQIVND, per germline (reference sequence).

The V gene is TRBV6-1, the J gene TRBJ2-3; D gene uncertain. Germline V lookup: CDR1 MNHNS, CDR2 SASEGT. Trimming stripped 7 bases from V and 9 bases from J, with 2 bases between. The CDR3 runs to 8 residues. The CDR3 DNA sequence: TGTGCCAGCACAACGCAGTATTTT. This gives the protein CASTTQYF.

Comments on this clonotype: An end of the junction differs from the germline gene, which may be a read error. This rearrangement joins TRBV27 to TRBJ1-5; D is undetermined. The germline V gene has CDR1 MNHEY and CDR2 SMNVEV (reference sequence). CDR3 length equals 17 residues. CDR3 protein: CASSPAVKHYSDQPQHF. CDR3 nucleotides: TGTGCCAGCAGTCCCGCAGTGAAACATTATAGCGATCAGCCCCAGCATTTT.